The source of this T cell receptor (beta chain) is a study of technical replicates of blood from a few donors (dated by TCRdb to about 2017). The library was produced with the immunoSEQ multiplex PCR assay. TCRdb holds this immuneACCESS table with in-frame rearrangements only. Some clones are missing; in checked studies, unresolved V genes explain under half, and the rest has no known cause. In this sample the table shows about 100,000 clones, more than 90% of which occur a single time. Jointly, the top ten make up 0.22% of the sample. Remarks on this clone: Its cognate antigen has yet to be identified. The input lacks base qualities; no much larger clone sits a single base away.

The germline V gene (reference sequence) supplies CDR1 LNHNV and CDR2 YYDKDF. The CDR3, cysteine through phenylalanine, is 15 amino acids long. Only the CDR3 DNA stays, 45 bases, in frame from base 1. At the junction V is shortened by 0 bases and J by 6 bases, with 14 bases in between. The chain couples TRBV15 to TRBJ1-2; a tentative D call is TRBD1 (5 bases match). The clonotype was recovered from a human donor in good health. The specimen was T cells isolated from PBMCs. For the CDR3, the sequence is CATSRERGGEDGYTF. The nucleotides read TGTGCCACCAGCAGAGAGAGGGGAGGGGAGGATGGCTACACCTTC.